A single sample gave rise to the 31 T cell receptor beta chains below, sequenced in a study of regulatory and conventional T cells in RAG deficiency. Regulatory T cells were sorted from blood as CD4+ CD25-high CD127-low cells. Only in-frame clones appear in the TCRdb table, and some are missing; sequencing was by immunoSEQ multiplex PCR. The repertoire has 9,400 or so clones, roughly 90% of them found once; the top ten carry over 1%. In addition, the sample was reused for a study of regulatory T cells. That study reports: Primers: 52 TRBV forward and 13 TRBJ reverse.

The sample taken for sequencing was Tregs sorted from blood. All receptors come from a human donor in good health.

The rearrangement links TRBV6-6 to TRBJ1-5; weak D call: TRBD1 (6 bases). Germline assignment: CDR1 MNHNY and CDR2 SVGAGI (reference sequence). The CDR3 consists of 14 residues. Trimming pared 2 bases from V and 6 bases from J, leaving 11 bases between. The CDR3 is CASSYLTGIQPQHF. The DNA of the CDR3 is TGTGCCAGCAGTTACCTAACAGGGATTCAGCCCCAGCATTTT.

The table lists this clone with a count of one. This chain joins TRBV2 and TRBJ1-5, with unresolved D. The CDR3 loop spans 15 amino acids. V lost 6 bases and J lost 0, with 12 bases in between. From germline, CDR1 is SNHLY and CDR2 FYNNEI. The CDR3 DNA reads TGTGCCAGCAGCTCTAACACGAATAGCAATCAGCCCCAGCATTTT. It encodes CASSSNTNSNQPQHF. The whole variable domain, remainder taken from reference TRBV2 and TRBJ1-5, is EPEVTQTPSHQVTQMGQEVILRCVPISNHLYFYWYRQILGQKVEFLVSFYNNEISEKSEIFDDQFSVERPDGSNFTLKIRSTKLEDSAMYFCASSSNTNSNQPQHFGDGTRLSIL.

J is TRBJ1-3 and V is TRBV29-1; no clear D gene. Germline CDR1 and CDR2: SQVTM and ANQGSEA. The CDR3 loop spans 12 amino acids. CDR3 nucleotide sequence: TGCAGGACCACGGATTCTGGAAACACCATATATTTT. Translation: CRTTDSGNTIYF.

The chain uses TRBV7-8 and TRBJ1-5; unclear D gene. Trimming cost V 1 base and J 5 bases, with 12 bases left between them. The CDR3 loop spans 15 amino acids. Germline V lookup: CDR1 SGHVS, CDR2 FQNEAQ. The CDR3 here is CASSLGGFKYQPQHF. In DNA, the CDR3 is TGTGCCAGCAGCTTAGGGGGATTCAAATATCAGCCCCAGCATTTT.

The V gene is TRBV6-1, the J gene TRBJ2-4, with D unclear. Trimming removed 6 bases from V and 0 bases from J, with 9 bases in between. The CDR3 sequence is 14 residues long. Germline V gene lookup returns CDR1 MNHNS and CDR2 SASEGT. The CDR3 spells CASSADAAKNIQYF. The CDR3 nucleotides are TGTGCCAGCAGCGCGGACGCAGCCAAAAACATTCAGTACTTC.

The chain joins TRBV5-4 to TRBJ1-2; TRBD1 matches at 9 bases. J lost 5 bases, V lost 4 bases, and 15 bases had no gene match. The CDR3 sequence is 17 residues long. Germline V lookup: CDR1 SGHNT, CDR2 YYREEE (reference sequence). CDR3 amino acids: CASSQGTGIRVGYGYTF. Written as DNA, the CDR3 is TGTGCCAGCAGCCAAGGGACAGGGATTAGAGTGGGATATGGCTACACCTTC.

The chain uses TRBV5-4 and TRBJ2-7; 9 bases align to TRBD2. With V trimmed by 0 bases and J by 7 bases, 14 bases remained unmatched. Germline CDR1 and CDR2: SGHNT and YYREEE (reference sequence). There are 17 residues in the CDR3. The CDR3, as DNA: TGTGCCAGCAGCTTGGGGGGTTGGGGCGGGAGGGCCGGAGAGCAGTACTTC. Encoded protein: CASSLGGWGGRAGEQYF.

This rearrangement joins TRBV5-6 to TRBJ1-4; TRBD1 aligns across 7 bases. Germline trimming cut 5 bases from V and 3 bases from J; bases unmatched to any gene: 10. CDR1 is SGHDT, CDR2 YYEEEE, per germline. This CDR3 is 16 amino acids long. Here the CDR3 DNA reads TGTGCCAGCAGTAGGAAAACCGGGACAGCTAATGAAAAACTGTTTTTT. Protein: CASSRKTGTANEKLFF.

This chain connects TRBV20-1 to TRBJ1-1; D call uncertain. The CDR3 loop spans 10 amino acids. The germline V gene has CDR1 DFQATT and CDR2 SNEGSKA (reference sequence). V was clipped by 2 bases and J by 4 bases, with 2 bases between them. CDR3 nucleotide sequence: TGCAGTGCTAGAATCACTGAAGCTTTCTTT. Translation: CSARITEAFF.

The chain employs TRBV4-2 and TRBJ1-2; D call uncertain. Germline lookup yields CDR1 LGHNA and CDR2 YNFKEQ. V was cut by 1 base and J by 4 bases, with 13 bases left in between. CDR3 size: 15 residues. The CDR3 DNA sequence: TGTGCCAGCAGCCAAGGGAGTTTCGACTCCTATGGCTACACCTTC. Its protein is CASSQGSFDSYGYTF.

The chain uses TRBV29-1 and TRBJ1-2; D not certain. The CDR3 runs to 13 residues. The V gene lost 4 bases and the J gene lost 0 bases, with 9 bases spanning the gap. CDR1 and CDR2 (germline): SQVTM, ANQGSEA. CDR3 DNA: TGCAGCGTTGTCGTCCTTACTAACTATGGCTACACCTTC. Translated, it gives CSVVVLTNYGYTF.

The chain recombines TRBV20-1 with TRBJ2-7; D unresolved. This CDR3 region has 11 residues. The V and J ends lost 3 bases and 3 bases respectively, with 6 bases between them. Germline lookup yields CDR1 DFQATT and CDR2 SNEGSKA (reference sequence). As DNA, the CDR3 is TGCAGTGCTAGTGATATCTACGAGCAGTACTTC. This gives the protein CSASDIYEQYF.

The gene calls are TRBV29-1 and TRBJ2-7, with 9 positions matching TRBD1. This CDR3 contains 11 residues. Germline V gene lookup returns CDR1 SQVTM and CDR2 ANQGSEA. The trim removed 7 bases at V and 12 bases at J, leaving 10 bases unmatched. Here the CDR3 reads CSALDGTGRYF. As DNA, the CDR3 is TGCAGCGCCTTAGACGGGACAGGGCGGTACTTC.

The V call is TRBV29-1, the J call TRBJ2-3; D is perhaps TRBD2 (6 bases). CDR1 is SQVTM, CDR2 ANQGSEA, per germline. The CDR3 loop spans 14 amino acids. With 8 bases removed from V and 6 bases from J, the gap between germline ends came to 21 bases. CDR3 sequence: CSYTPGLFTDTQYF. The CDR3 DNA reads TGCAGCTACACTCCGGGACTCTTCACGGATACGCAGTATTTT.

This chain joins TRBV19 and TRBJ2-3; D not resolved. V lost 4 bases and J 3 bases, leaving 5 bases between the germline ends. Germline V gives CDR1 LNHDA, CDR2 SQIVND (reference sequence). The CDR3 runs to 12 residues. The CDR3 nucleotides read TGTGCCAGTAGTAGTAAGACAGATACGCAGTATTTT. Translated, it gives CASSSKTDTQYF.

The CDR3 nucleotides read TGCGCCAGCAGTCGATCCGGGACTACAAAAAATGAGCAGTTCTTC. Translation gives CASSRSGTTKNEQFF. This chain joins TRBV5-1 and TRBJ2-1, with TRBD2 matching 7 bases. Unmatched junction bases numbered 12, after V lost 5 bases and J lost 7 bases. Germline V gives CDR1 SGHRS, CDR2 YFSETQ. The CDR3 length is 15 residues.

The CDR3 spells CASRDRGRATEAFF. As DNA, the CDR3 is TGCGCCAGCAGGGACAGGGGGCGGGCCACTGAAGCTTTCTTT. V is TRBV10-2 and J is TRBJ1-1; TRBD1 matches at 11 bases. The CDR3 contains 14 residues. Germline-derived CDR1 and CDR2 are WSHSY and SAAADI. V dropped 6 bases and J dropped 4; count of bases not matched to a gene: 4.

This chain uses TRBV7-3 with TRBJ2-1; TRBD2 matches 16 bases. J gave up 9 bases and V 5 bases, and 7 bases lay outside the gene matches. In germline, CDR1 is SGHTA, CDR2 FQGTGA. This CDR3 has 16 residues. CDR3 bases: TGTGCCAGCAGCGCACCCGGGACTAGCGGGAGGGGTGAGCAGTTCTTC. Translating it yields CASSAPGTSGRGEQFF.

The chain uses TRBV19 and TRBJ1-1; 9 positions match TRBD1. Germline CDR1 and CDR2: LNHDA and SQIVND (reference sequence). The CDR3 totals 13 residues. The V segment lost 4 bases and the J segment 9 bases; nucleotides outside the gene matches: 6. CDR3 sequence reads: CASSTTQGAKAFF. For the CDR3, the DNA is TGTGCCAGTAGTACCACACAGGGGGCAAAAGCTTTCTTT.

This chain uses TRBV7-6 with TRBJ2-6; D not certain. The germline V gene encodes CDR1 SGHVS and CDR2 FNYEAQ. The V gene lost 3 bases and the J gene lost 5 bases, with 20 bases spanning the gap. The CDR3 sequence is 18 residues long. CDR3 sequence: CASSFNEISQSRANVLTF. CDR3 in DNA: TGTGCCAGCAGCTTCAATGAAATCTCACAAAGTCGGGCCAACGTCCTGACTTTC.

The chain employs TRBV11-2 and TRBJ1-2; D possibly corresponds to TRBD1 (6 bases). V shed 1 base and J shed 4 bases, with 13 bases lying between them. CDR1 and CDR2 (germline): SGHAT, FQNNGV. The CDR3 consists of 15 residues. CDR3 amino acids: CASSLGQGLPYGYTF. As DNA, the CDR3 is TGTGCCAGCAGCTTAGGTCAGGGGTTACCCTATGGCTACACCTTC. The variable domain in full, completed from reference TRBV11-2 and TRBJ1-2, reads EAGVAQSPRYKIIEKRQSVAFWCNPISGHATLYWYQQILGQGPKLLIQFQNNGVVDDSQLPKDRFSAERLKGVDSTLKIQPAKLEDSAVYLCASSLGQGLPYGYTFGSGTRLTVV.

Only one count was recorded for this clone. This chain links TRBV7-9 with TRBJ1-4; the D gene is possibly TRBD1 (6 bases). Germline V gene lookup returns CDR1 SEHNR and CDR2 FQNEAQ (reference sequence). V gave up 5 bases and J gave up 5 bases, with 15 bases separating them. This CDR3 contains 15 residues. Here the CDR3 DNA reads TGTGCCAGCAGCCCGGACAGAGGGTTAAATGAAAAACTGTTTTTT. Its protein is CASSPDRGLNEKLFF.

The CDR3 sequence: CASSLWDSNYNEQFF. The CDR3 nucleotides read TGTGCCAGCAGCTTATGGGACTCGAATTACAATGAGCAGTTCTTC. The rearrangement links TRBV7-9 to TRBJ2-1; TRBD2 is a possible D gene (6 bases). Germline CDR1 SEHNR, CDR2 FQNEAQ (reference sequence). V shed 2 bases and J shed 4 bases, with 12 bases lying between them. CDR3 size: 15 residues.

Here the CDR3 DNA reads TGCGCCAGCAGTGAGTCCGGGCTAGCAGTAGGCACAGATACGCAGTATTTT. It is translated as CASSESGLAVGTDTQYF. The gene calls are TRBV10-2 and TRBJ2-3; D might be TRBD2 (5 bases). V was pared by 0 bases and J by 1 base, with 14 bases between. CDR3 size: 17 residues. Looked up from germline, CDR1 is WSHSY and CDR2 is SAAADI.

The chain is built from TRBV14 and TRBJ1-3, with TRBD1 as a possible D gene (6 bases). V was pared by 4 bases and J by 2 bases, with 24 bases between. Germline V gene lookup returns CDR1 SGHDN and CDR2 FVKESK. This CDR3 contains 19 residues. The CDR3 region is CASSPPLGTGSVTGNTIYF. In nucleotides, the CDR3 is TGTGCCAGCAGCCCCCCTCTTGGAACAGGGTCGGTCACTGGAAACACCATATATTTT. Full variable domain (rest looked up from reference TRBV14 and TRBJ1-3): EAGVTQFPSHSVIEKGQTVTLRCDPISGHDNLYWYRRVMGKEIKFLLHFVKESKQDESGMPNNRFLAERTGGTYSTLKVQPAELEDSGVYFCASSPPLGTGSVTGNTIYFGEGSWLTVV.

The chain couples TRBV6-4 to TRBJ2-7; tentative D call: TRBD1 (6 bases). The CDR3 has 16 residues. Germline V CDR1 and CDR2: MRHNA, SNTAGT. Trimming removed 2 bases at V and 4 bases at J, with 18 bases between. CDR3 sequence: CASSDGRTAETYEQYF. DNA of the CDR3: TGTGCCAGCAGTGACGGTAGGACAGCGGAGACGTACGAGCAGTACTTC.

This chain joins TRBV16 and TRBJ2-7, with 10 bases fitting TRBD1. The germline gives CDR1 KGHSY, CDR2 FQNENV. The CDR3 is 17 residues long. The V and J ends lost 4 bases and 4 bases, in that order; junction bases with no gene match: 13. The DNA for the CDR3 is TGTGCCAGCAGCCCCCCGGTTCCGGGACAGGGGAAATACGAGCAGTACTTC. Amino acids: CASSPPVPGQGKYEQYF.

This chain uses TRBV5-1 with TRBJ1-1, with D possibly matching TRBD1 (6 bases). The ends were cut back, 0 bases at V and 5 bases at J, with 11 bases in the middle. CDR1 and CDR2 (germline): SGHRS, YFSETQ. CDR3 length: 14 amino acids. This CDR3 reads CASSLEGQLTEAFF. The CDR3 region has the DNA TGCGCCAGCAGCTTGGAAGGACAGTTAACTGAAGCTTTCTTT.

This clone has only one observation. This sequence joins TRBV13 and TRBJ2-7; a weak D match, TRBD1 (6 bases). The CDR3 spans 13 residues. Trimming cost V 5 bases and J 7 bases, with 15 bases left between them. Germline-derived CDR1 and CDR2 are PRHDT and FYEKMQ (reference sequence). The DNA of the CDR3 is TGTGCCAGCAGCGCGAGGGACACGTCTGAGCAGTACTTC. It is translated as CASSARDTSEQYF.

CDR3 residues: CASSPLTGSGNEQFF. In DNA form, the CDR3 reads TGTGCCAGCAGTCCCCTGACAGGGTCTGGCAATGAGCAGTTCTTC. V and J are TRBV28 and TRBJ2-1; 7 nucleotides line up with TRBD1. This CDR3 region has 15 residues. V lost 5 bases and J lost 6; bases outside the gene matches: 10. In germline, CDR1 is MDHEN, CDR2 SYDVKM.

This clone was counted a single time. The chain is built from TRBV19 and TRBJ2-7; 10 bases are a match to TRBD1. The length of the CDR3 is 14 residues. CDR1 and CDR2 from the germline V gene are LNHDA and SQIVND (reference sequence). Trimming cost V 1 base and J 3 bases; bases outside gene matches: 0. The CDR3 region is CASSIGTGGYEQYF. The CDR3 DNA reads as TGTGCCAGTAGTATAGGGACAGGGGGCTACGAGCAGTACTTC.